These T cell receptor beta chains were read from a single sample in a study of OX40 agonist ivuxolimab in advanced cancers. Profiling relied on immunoSEQ multiplex PCR, and the TCRdb table lists in-frame clones only, not all of them. The data show some 62,000 clones, about 90% seen once. The sample consisted of CD4+ or CD8+ T cells sorted from blood, taken in a trial of the OX40 agonist ivuxolimab. The receptor set was obtained from an adult with an advanced solid tumor such as melanoma, head and neck, liver or kidney cancer. Both conserved end residues are part of each CDR3. Each record gives: V gene, J gene, D gene, clone size, CDR3 protein, CDR3 DNA. D genes are given only for firm matches. Clone size is not always given. Where it is, it says once, few, many or a class for expanded clones.

TRBV7-9	TRBJ2-2	.	.	CASSFTGPQDPGELFF	TGTGCCAGCAGCTTCACCGGGCCACAGGACCCCGGGGAGCTGTTTTTT
TRBV19	TRBJ2-4	.	.	CASRETGTANIQYF	TGTGCCAGTAGGGAAACCGGGACGGCGAACATTCAGTACTTC
TRBV30	TRBJ2-3	.	.	CAWRRSASTDTQYF	TGTGCCTGGAGGAGGTCCGCTAGCACAGATACGCAGTATTTT
TRBV5-4	TRBJ2-2	.	.	CASSGGGPAGELFF	TGTGCCAGCAGCGGGGGGGGGCCCGCCGGGGAGCTGTTTTTT
TRBV11-2	TRBJ1-5	.	once	CASSSAIGFGNQPQHF	TGTGCCAGCAGCTCGGCCATAGGGTTCGGCAATCAGCCCCAGCATTTT
TRBV6-1	TRBJ1-3	.	.	CASRGQRGNTIYF	TGTGCCAGCAGAGGACAGAGAGGAAACACCATATATTTT
TRBV9	TRBJ1-1	TRBD1	.	CASSGLGQGGTEAFF	TGTGCCAGCAGCGGATTAGGACAGGGGGGCACTGAAGCTTTCTTT
TRBV11-2	TRBJ2-5	.	.	CASSQAQGKYF	TGTGCCAGCAGCCAGGCTCAGGGGAAGTACTTC
TRBV10-3	TRBJ1-4	.	.	CAISEGEKLFF	TGTGCCATCAGTGAAGGTGAAAAACTGTTTTTT
TRBV2	TRBJ2-7	TRBD1	.	CASRYQGVSYEQYF	TGTGCCAGCAGATACCAGGGGGTCTCCTACGAGCAGTACTTC
TRBV5-1	TRBJ2-1	.	.	CASSLGARAGSEQFF	TGCGCCAGCAGCTTGGGGGCCCGCGCGGGATCGGAGCAGTTCTTC
TRBV6-1	TRBJ2-7	.	.	CASSEQTAYEQYF	TGTGCCAGCAGTGAACAGACAGCCTACGAGCAGTACTTC
TRBV5-1	TRBJ1-2	.	.	CASRSTANYGYTF	TGCGCCAGCCGATCGACAGCTAACTATGGCTACACCTTC
TRBV10-3	TRBJ1-4	TRBD1	.	CAISETGTGGEKLFF	TGTGCCATCAGTGAGACCGGGACAGGGGGTGAAAAACTGTTTTTT
TRBV5-1	TRBJ1-2	.	once	CASSLSAGTNYGYTF	TGCGCCAGCAGCTTGTCAGCAGGGACTAACTATGGCTACACCTTC
TRBV10-3	TRBJ1-2	.	.	CAISVGDGFYGYTF	TGTGCCATCAGTGTTGGGGACGGCTTCTATGGCTACACCTTC
TRBV5-1	TRBJ2-2	.	.	CASSLESRSGELFF	TGCGCCAGCAGCTTGGAGTCTCGTTCCGGGGAGCTGTTTTTT
TRBV14	TRBJ2-3	TRBD1	.	CASSLFKRDREPTDTQYF	TGTGCCAGCAGCCTTTTTAAGAGGGACAGGGAACCCACAGATACGCAGTATTTT
TRBV9	TRBJ1-3	.	.	CASSVTGSGSGNTIYF	TGTGCCAGCAGCGTAACGGGCAGTGGCTCTGGAAACACCATATATTTT
TRBV18	TRBJ1-5	.	.	CASSPRRGEGQPQHF	TGTGCCAGCTCACCTCGGAGGGGGGAAGGTCAGCCCCAGCATTTT
TRBV5-6	TRBJ2-7	.	.	CASSSPYEQYF	TGTGCCAGCAGCTCGCCCTACGAGCAGTACTTC
TRBV15	TRBJ2-5	TRBD2	.	CATSPKSGEYQETQYF	TGTGCCACCAGCCCCAAGAGCGGGGAATACCAAGAGACCCAGTACTTC
TRBV19	TRBJ2-7	TRBD2	once	CASSLSGLAGSALSYEQYF	TGTGCCAGTAGTCTGTCGGGACTAGCGGGCTCCGCGCTCTCCTACGAGCAGTACTTC
TRBV5-1	TRBJ1-2	.	.	CASSLGPGSSGYTF	TGCGCCAGCAGCTTGGGACCCGGATCTTCGGGCTACACCTTC
TRBV7-8	TRBJ2-3	TRBD1	.	CASSLVGTGTDTQYF	TGTGCCAGCAGCTTAGTGGGGACAGGCACAGATACGCAGTATTTT
TRBV5-1	TRBJ1-4	.	once	CASSLVGSSNEKLFF	TGCGCCAGCAGCTTGGTCGGGAGTTCTAATGAAAAACTGTTTTTT
TRBV6-5	TRBJ2-7	.	.	CASSFRDKGLEQYF	TGTGCCAGCAGTTTCCGGGACAAGGGCCTTGAGCAGTACTTC
TRBV21-1	TRBJ2-1	.	.	CASSPGRFVQRKDEQFF	TGTGCCAGCAGCCCCGGCAGGTTCGTCCAACGAAAGGATGAGCAGTTCTTC
TRBV5-1	TRBJ2-2	.	.	CASSARWDTGQINTGELFF	TGCGCCAGCAGCGCACGGTGGGACACAGGGCAAATTAACACCGGGGAGCTGTTTTTT
TRBV19	TRBJ2-1	.	.	CASSGQASYNEQFF	TGTGCCAGTAGTGGTCAGGCATCCTACAATGAGCAGTTCTTC
TRBV10-1	TRBJ2-3	.	.	CASSRDGTDTQYF	TGCGCCAGCAGTCGTGACGGCACAGATACGCAGTATTTT
TRBV2	TRBJ2-5	TRBD1	.	CASKGQQETQYF	TGTGCCAGCAAGGGACAGCAAGAGACCCAGTACTTC
TRBV6-1	TRBJ2-1	TRBD2	.	CASSEETTSPYYNEQFF	TGTGCCAGCAGTGAAGAGACGACTAGCCCATACTACAATGAGCAGTTCTTC
TRBV28	TRBJ2-7	.	.	CASSPQSGAGYYEQYF	TGTGCCAGCAGCCCTCAATCAGGGGCCGGTTACTACGAGCAGTACTTC
TRBV5-4	TRBJ2-7	.	.	CASTSAGSHEQYF	TGTGCCAGCACCTCGGCCGGTTCCCACGAGCAGTACTTC
TRBV5-1	TRBJ2-7	.	.	CASSLPLAGEQYF	TGCGCCAGCAGCTTGCCCTTGGCCGGCGAGCAGTACTTC
TRBV4-2	TRBJ2-5	TRBD2	.	CASSQESGKKTQYF	TGTGCCAGCAGCCAAGAGAGCGGGAAAAAGACCCAGTACTTC
TRBV28	TRBJ1-2	TRBD1	few	CASNPQGGIGGYTF	TGTGCCAGCAATCCCCAGGGGGGAATTGGTGGCTACACCTTC
TRBV11-2	TRBJ1-4	.	.	CASGGAHEKLLF	TGTGCCAGCGGGGGGGCGCATGAAAAACTGCTTTTT
TRBV27	TRBJ2-7	TRBD1	.	CASSSWEGQGTYEQYF	TGTGCCAGCAGTTCATGGGAGGGACAGGGGACCTACGAGCAGTACTTC
TRBV6-5	TRBJ2-6	.	once	CASSSRETGANVLTF	TGTGCCAGCAGCTCCCGGGAGACTGGGGCCAACGTCCTGACTTTC
TRBV28	TRBJ2-4	TRBD1	.	CASSFQGANAKNIQYF	TGTGCCAGCAGTTTCCAGGGGGCCAACGCCAAAAACATTCAGTACTTC
TRBV28	TRBJ2-5	TRBD2	.	CASSLPSGSGETQYF	TGTGCCAGCAGTTTACCTAGCGGGAGTGGAGAGACCCAGTACTTC
TRBV27	TRBJ1-1	TRBD1	.	CASSLRTGMNTEAFF	TGTGCCAGCAGCCTTCGGACAGGGATGAACACTGAAGCTTTCTTT
TRBV5-1	TRBJ1-5	.	.	CASSLGQAGQPQHF	TGCGCCAGCAGCTTGGGACAGGCTGGTCAGCCCCAGCATTTT
TRBV11-2	TRBJ2-1	TRBD2	.	CASSLHVAGAFNEQFF	TGTGCCAGCAGCTTACATGTAGCGGGAGCATTCAATGAGCAGTTCTTC
TRBV2	TRBJ2-7	.	few	CASSVQAYEQYF	TGTGCCAGCAGTGTCCAGGCCTACGAGCAGTACTTC
TRBV5-1	TRBJ2-3	TRBD2	.	CASSSRGGSTDTQYF	TGCGCCAGCAGCTCCCGGGGAGGGAGCACAGATACGCAGTATTTT
TRBV6-1	TRBJ2-1	.	.	CASMRNEQFF	TGTGCCAGCATGAGGAATGAGCAGTTCTTC
TRBV5-1	TRBJ2-2	TRBD1	.	CASSVGQGGYTGELFF	TGCGCCAGCAGCGTGGGACAGGGGGGATACACCGGGGAGCTGTTTTTT
TRBV5-4	TRBJ2-5	.	.	CASSFSRGQETQYF	TGTGCCAGCAGCTTTTCTAGGGGGCAAGAGACCCAGTACTTC